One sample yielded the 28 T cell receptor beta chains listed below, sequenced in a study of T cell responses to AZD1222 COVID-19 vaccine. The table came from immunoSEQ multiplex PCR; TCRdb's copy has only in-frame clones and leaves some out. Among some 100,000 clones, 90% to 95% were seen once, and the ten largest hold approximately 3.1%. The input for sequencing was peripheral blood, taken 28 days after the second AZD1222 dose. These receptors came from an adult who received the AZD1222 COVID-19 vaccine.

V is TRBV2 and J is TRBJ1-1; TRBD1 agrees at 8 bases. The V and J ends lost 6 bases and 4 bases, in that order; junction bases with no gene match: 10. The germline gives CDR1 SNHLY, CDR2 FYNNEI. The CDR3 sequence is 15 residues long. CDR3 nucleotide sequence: TGTGCCAGCAGAAGCGGGACAGGTTGGGGCACTGAAGCTTTCTTT. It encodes CASRSGTGWGTEAFF.

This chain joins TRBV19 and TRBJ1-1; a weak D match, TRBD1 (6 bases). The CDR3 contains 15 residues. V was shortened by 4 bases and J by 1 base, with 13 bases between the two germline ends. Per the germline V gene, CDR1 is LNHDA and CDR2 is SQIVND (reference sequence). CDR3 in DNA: TGTGCCAGTAGTACCAGACAGGCCCCGAACACTGAAGCTTTCTTT. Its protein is CASSTRQAPNTEAFF. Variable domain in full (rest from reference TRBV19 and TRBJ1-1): DGGITQSPKYLFRKEGQNVTLSCEQNLNHDAMYWYRQDPGQGLRLIYYSQIVNDFQKGDIAEGYSVSREKKESFPLTVTSAQKNPTAFYLCASSTRQAPNTEAFFGQGTRLTVV.

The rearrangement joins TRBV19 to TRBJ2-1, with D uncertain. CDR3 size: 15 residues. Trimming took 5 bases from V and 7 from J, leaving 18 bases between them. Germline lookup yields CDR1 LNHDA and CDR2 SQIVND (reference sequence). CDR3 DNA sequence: TGTGCCAGTAGTGCCCCCGGTTCGGTTCTTAATGAGCAGTTCTTC. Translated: CASSAPGSVLNEQFF.

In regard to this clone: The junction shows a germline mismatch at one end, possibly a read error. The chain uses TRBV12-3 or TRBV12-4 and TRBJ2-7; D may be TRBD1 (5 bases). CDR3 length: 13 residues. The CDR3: CATSRGYTYEQYF. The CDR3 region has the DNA TGTGCCACCAGTAGGGGCTATACCTACGAGCAGTACTTC.

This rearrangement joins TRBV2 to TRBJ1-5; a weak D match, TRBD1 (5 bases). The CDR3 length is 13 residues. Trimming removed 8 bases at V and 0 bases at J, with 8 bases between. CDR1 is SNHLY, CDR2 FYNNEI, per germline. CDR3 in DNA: TGTGCCAGCGGCAGGGCTAGCAATCAGCCCCAGCATTTT. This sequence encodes CASGRASNQPQHF.

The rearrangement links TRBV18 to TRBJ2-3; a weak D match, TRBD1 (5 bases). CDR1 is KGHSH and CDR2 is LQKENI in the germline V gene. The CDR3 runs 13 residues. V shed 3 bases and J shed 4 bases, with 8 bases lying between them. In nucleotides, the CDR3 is TGTGCCAGCTCACCTGGGGCCTCAGATACGCAGTATTTT. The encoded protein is CASSPGASDTQYF.

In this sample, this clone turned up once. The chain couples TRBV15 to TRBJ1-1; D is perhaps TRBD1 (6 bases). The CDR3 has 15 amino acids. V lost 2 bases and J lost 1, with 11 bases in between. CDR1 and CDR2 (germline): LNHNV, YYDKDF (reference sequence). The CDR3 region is CATSRSIQGNTEAFF. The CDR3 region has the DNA TGTGCCACCAGCAGAAGCATACAGGGGAACACTGAAGCTTTCTTT.

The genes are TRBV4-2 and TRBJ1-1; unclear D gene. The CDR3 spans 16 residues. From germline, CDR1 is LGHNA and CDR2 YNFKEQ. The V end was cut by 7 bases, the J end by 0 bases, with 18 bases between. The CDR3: CASMDPLRRMNTEAFF. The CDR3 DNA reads TGTGCCAGCATGGACCCTCTCCGTAGAATGAACACTGAAGCTTTCTTT.

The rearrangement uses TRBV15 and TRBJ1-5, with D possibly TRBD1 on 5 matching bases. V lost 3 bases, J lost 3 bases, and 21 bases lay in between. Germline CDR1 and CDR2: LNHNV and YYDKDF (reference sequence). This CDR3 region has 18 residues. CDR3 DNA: TGTGCCACCAGCAGTCCCACTAAGGGGTGGACCTTCAATCAGCCCCAGCATTTT. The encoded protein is CATSSPTKGWTFNQPQHF.

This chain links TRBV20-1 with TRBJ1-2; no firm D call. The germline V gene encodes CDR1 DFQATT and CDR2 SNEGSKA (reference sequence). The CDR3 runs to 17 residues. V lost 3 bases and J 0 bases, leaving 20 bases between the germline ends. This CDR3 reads CSASPPPTGFTNYGYTF. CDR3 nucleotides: TGCAGTGCTAGTCCCCCCCCGACCGGGTTCACTAACTATGGCTACACCTTC.

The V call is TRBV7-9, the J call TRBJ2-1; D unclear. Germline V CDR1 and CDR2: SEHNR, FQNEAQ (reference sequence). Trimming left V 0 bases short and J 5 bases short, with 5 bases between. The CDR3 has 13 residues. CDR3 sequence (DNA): TGTGCCAGCAGCTTAGCGTTAAACAATGAGCAGTTCTTC. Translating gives CASSLALNNEQFF.

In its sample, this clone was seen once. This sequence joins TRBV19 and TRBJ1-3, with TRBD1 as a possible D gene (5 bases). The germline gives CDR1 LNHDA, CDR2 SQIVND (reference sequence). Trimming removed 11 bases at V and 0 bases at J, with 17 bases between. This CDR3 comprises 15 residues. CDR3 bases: TGTGCCGCCTCGACAGCGATTAACTCTGGAAACACCATATATTTT. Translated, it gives CAASTAINSGNTIYF.

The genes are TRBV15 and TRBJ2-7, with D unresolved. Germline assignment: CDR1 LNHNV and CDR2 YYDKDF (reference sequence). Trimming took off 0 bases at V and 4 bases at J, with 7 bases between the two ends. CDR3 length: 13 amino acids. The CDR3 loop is CATSRDRSYEQYF. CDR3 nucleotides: TGTGCCACCAGCAGAGATCGGTCTTACGAGCAGTACTTC.

The CDR3 bases are TGTGCCAGTAGGACTAGCGGGGTCCAAGAGACCCAGTACTTC. Its translation: CASRTSGVQETQYF. The chain combines TRBV19 with TRBJ2-5; TRBD2 agrees at 11 bases. With 6 bases clipped from V and 1 base from J, the junction kept 1 base outside the gene matches. The germline CDR1 and CDR2 sequences are LNHDA and SQIVND (reference sequence). This CDR3 region has 14 residues. The full variable domain, completed using reference TRBV19 and TRBJ2-5, is DGGITQSPKYLFRKEGQNVTLSCEQNLNHDAMYWYRQDPGQGLRLIYYSQIVNDFQKGDIAEGYSVSREKKESFPLTVTSAQKNPTAFYLCASRTSGVQETQYFGPGTRLLVL.

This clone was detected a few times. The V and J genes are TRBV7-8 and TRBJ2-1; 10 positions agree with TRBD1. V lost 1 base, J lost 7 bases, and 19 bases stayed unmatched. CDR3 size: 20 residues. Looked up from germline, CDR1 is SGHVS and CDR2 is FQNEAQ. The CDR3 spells CASSLVKFVVRDRGLNEQFF. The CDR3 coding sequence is TGTGCCAGCAGCTTAGTTAAGTTCGTTGTTCGGGACAGGGGTTTGAATGAGCAGTTCTTC.

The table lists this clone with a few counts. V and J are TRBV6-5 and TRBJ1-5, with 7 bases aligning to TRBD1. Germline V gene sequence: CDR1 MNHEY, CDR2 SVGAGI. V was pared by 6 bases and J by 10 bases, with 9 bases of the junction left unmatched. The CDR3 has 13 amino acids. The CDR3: CASRDTGERPQHF. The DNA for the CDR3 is TGTGCCAGCAGAGATACAGGGGAAAGACCCCAGCATTTT.

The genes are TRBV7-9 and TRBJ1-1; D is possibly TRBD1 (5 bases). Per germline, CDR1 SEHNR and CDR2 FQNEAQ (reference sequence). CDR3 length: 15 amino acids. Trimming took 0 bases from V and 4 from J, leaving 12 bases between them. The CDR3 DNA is TGTGCCAGCAGCTTAGCGACCGGTAGGGGCACTGAAGCTTTCTTT. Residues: CASSLATGRGTEAFF.

DNA of the CDR3: TGTGCCAGCAGCCAAGATACGTGGGAGGATACGCAGTATTTT. Translated, it gives CASSQDTWEDTQYF. The chain uses TRBV3-1 (or the pseudogene TRBV3-2) and TRBJ2-3, with D possibly matching TRBD2 (5 bases). Trimming pared 0 bases from V and 6 bases from J, leaving 10 bases between. CDR1 and CDR2 from the germline V gene are LGHDT and YNNKEL (reference sequence). This CDR3 is built from 14 residues.

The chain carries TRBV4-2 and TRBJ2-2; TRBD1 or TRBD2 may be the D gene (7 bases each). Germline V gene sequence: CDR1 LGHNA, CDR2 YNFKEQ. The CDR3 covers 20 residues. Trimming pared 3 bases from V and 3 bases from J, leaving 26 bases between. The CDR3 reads CASSHLGDGRGGFDTGELFF. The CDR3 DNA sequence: TGTGCCAGCAGCCACTTGGGGGATGGCAGGGGGGGCTTTGACACCGGGGAGCTGTTTTTT.

CDR3: CARSPWTGTSTDTQYF. For the CDR3, the DNA is TGTGCCAGAAGCCCTTGGACAGGGACTAGCACAGATACGCAGTATTTT. V and J are TRBV5-3 and TRBJ2-3, with 8 bases identical to TRBD1. TRBV5-3 counts as an open reading frame of uncertain function. The CDR3 is 16 residues long. J gave up 0 bases and V 4 bases, and 7 bases lay outside the gene matches.

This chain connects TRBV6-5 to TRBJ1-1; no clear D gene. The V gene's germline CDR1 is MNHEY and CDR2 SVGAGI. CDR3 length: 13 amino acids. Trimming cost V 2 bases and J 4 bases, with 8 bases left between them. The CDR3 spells CASSYSGSTEAFF. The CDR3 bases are TGTGCCAGCAGTTACAGTGGAAGCACTGAAGCTTTCTTT.

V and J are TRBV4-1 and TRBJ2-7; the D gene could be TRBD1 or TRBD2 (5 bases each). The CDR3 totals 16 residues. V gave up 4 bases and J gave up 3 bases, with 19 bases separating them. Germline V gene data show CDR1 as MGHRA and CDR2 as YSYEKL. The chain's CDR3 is CASSPPPGAPVYEQYF. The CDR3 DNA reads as TGCGCCAGCAGCCCTCCCCCCGGGGCCCCGGTCTACGAGCAGTACTTC.

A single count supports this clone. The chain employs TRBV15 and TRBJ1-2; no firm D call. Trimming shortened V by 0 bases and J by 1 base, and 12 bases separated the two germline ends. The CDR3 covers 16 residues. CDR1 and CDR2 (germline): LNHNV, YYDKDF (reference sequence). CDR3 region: CATSRDLGRVNYGYTF. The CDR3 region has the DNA TGTGCCACCAGCAGAGATTTGGGGAGGGTTAACTATGGCTACACCTTC.

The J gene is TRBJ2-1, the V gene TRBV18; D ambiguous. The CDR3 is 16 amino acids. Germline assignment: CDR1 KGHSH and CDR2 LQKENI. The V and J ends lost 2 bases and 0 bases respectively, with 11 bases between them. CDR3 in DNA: TGTGCCAGCTCACCAATCTCGCTCCTCTCCTACAATGAGCAGTTCTTC. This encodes CASSPISLLSYNEQFF.

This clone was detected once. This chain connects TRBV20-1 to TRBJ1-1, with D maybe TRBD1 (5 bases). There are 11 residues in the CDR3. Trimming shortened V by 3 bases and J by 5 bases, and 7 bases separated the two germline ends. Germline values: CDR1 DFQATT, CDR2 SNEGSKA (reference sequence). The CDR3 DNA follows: TGCAGTGCTAGTCAGGGTACTGAAGCTTTCTTT. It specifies CSASQGTEAFF.

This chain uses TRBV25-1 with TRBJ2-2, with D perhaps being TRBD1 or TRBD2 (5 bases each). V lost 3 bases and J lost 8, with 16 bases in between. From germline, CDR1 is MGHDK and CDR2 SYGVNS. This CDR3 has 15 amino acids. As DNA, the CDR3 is TGTGCCAGCAGTGATTACAACAGAGGGGCTGGGGAGCTGTTTTTT. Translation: CASSDYNRGAGELFF.

The CDR3 region has the DNA TGTGCCAGCTCATCTCTGACAGGAGCCTCTGGAAACACCATATATTTT. Translation gives CASSSLTGASGNTIYF. This sequence joins TRBV18 and TRBJ1-3; maybe TRBD1 (6 bases). Germline V CDR1 and CDR2: KGHSH, LQKENI. This CDR3 spans 16 amino acids. V lost 5 bases and J 0 bases, leaving 14 bases between the germline ends.

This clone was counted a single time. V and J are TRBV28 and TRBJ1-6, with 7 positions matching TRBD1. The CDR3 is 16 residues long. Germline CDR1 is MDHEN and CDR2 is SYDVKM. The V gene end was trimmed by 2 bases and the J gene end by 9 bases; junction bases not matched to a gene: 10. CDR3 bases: TGTGCCAGCAGTTTACCCTCAGACAGGGCGAGTTCACCCCTCCACTTT. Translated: CASSLPSDRASSPLHF. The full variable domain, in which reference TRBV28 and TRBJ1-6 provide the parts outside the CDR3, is DVKVTQSSRYLVKRTGEKVFLECVQDMDHENMFWYRQDPGLGLRLIYFSYDVKMKEKGDIPEGYSVSREKKERFSLILESASTNQTSMYLCASSLPSDRASSPLHFGNGTRLTVT.